This entry features one T cell receptor beta chain sequence. Its antigen remains unidentified. The sample holds no much larger clone one base away, and base qualities are not on file. The data were obtained in a study of shared clonotypes between healthy human individuals (dated by TCRdb to 2020 to 2022). Concerning the study at large: A couple of women and a few men aged 18 to 49 years were included in the cohort. Per donor, leukapheresis produced somewhere between about 0.94 and 9 billion PBMCs. To estimate repertoire size and how much clonotype sharing occurs between individuals, the study deeply sequenced the blood TCR repertoires of several healthy adults. Different laboratories and diverse techniques were used to prepare libraries and sequence TCR repertoires, to increase sequencing depth and limit assay-specific biases. For each donor, CD4 naive and CD4 memory were each run on three plates, CD8 naive on two plates, and CD8 memory on one plate.

The donors were healthy, HIV-negative adults with no recently reported acute infections or vaccinations. All donors were Caucasian adults living in Nashville, Tennessee, USA. CD4+ T cells were enriched by magnetic negative selection, after which naive cells were positively selected on CD45RA and the negative fraction was taken as the memory subset. After blood collection by leukapheresis, PBMCs were isolated using Ficoll-Histopaque density gradient centrifugation and then cryopreserved in the vapor phase of liquid nitrogen. Purity and quantity of every magnetically sorted T cell population were checked by analytical flow cytometry. Genomic DNA was isolated from every sorted fraction and measured by UV absorbance on a Nanodrop 2000c. From the cysteine up to the phenylalanine, the CDR3 has a length of 15 residues. The only DNA kept is the CDR3, 45 bases in frame from the first base. The germline V gene (reference sequence) yields MNHEY for CDR1 and SMNVEV for CDR2. Trimming takes 5 bases off V and 5 bases off J; junction bases not matched to a gene: 8.

Paper-wide results and their limitations: Sampling was restricted to blood, and TCR repertoires in tissue are likely to differ from TCR repertoires in blood. Larger estimated clonotype richness was generally found for naive subsets than for memory subsets. The genetic and exposure-history diversity represented was limited by the small number of donors. Pairwise subsampling led to the expectation that sequencing depth would affect the degree of clonotype sharing among donors. Higher generation probabilities were observed for clonotypes shared by all four sorted-subset donors than for non-shared clonotypes. Incomplete sequencing was indicated by rarefaction of sorted-subset datasets, despite the large sequencing depth. Sharing across a handful of donors was observed for approximately 5% of naive CD4, over 3% of naive CD8, around 2.5% of memory CD4, and 0.4% of memory CD8 clonotypes.

TCR CDR3 regions were amplified from genomic DNA by multiplex PCR using the deep immunoSEQ assay. Extracted genomic DNA from each cell subset was distributed evenly across all wells of several immunoSEQ 96-well plates, and each plate was treated as a replicate. For sorted subsets, 150 to 250 ng genomic DNA, equal to tens of thousands of T cell genomes, was loaded into each replicate PCR. Purified libraries were quantified with a Qubit 3.0 fluorometer, sized on a Bioanalyzer 2100, and re-quantified with the KAPA Library Quantification kit. Every immunoSEQ 96-well plate was sequenced on a dedicated single-read 150-cycle Illumina NextSeq 550 flow cell. As for the original processing: The immunoSEQ output contained only junctional sequences without quality scores, so filtering could not match that applied to full-length reads. Sequences were annotated with PyIR, a Python wrapper for IgBLAST v1.9, using IMGT germline references to assign V/J genes and CDR3. Reads were filtered out if the reads had weak V/J assignments (E-value above 1e-6), no CDR3, stop codons, out-of-frame junctions, or ambiguous translated residues. V3J clonotypes were defined by identical inferred V gene, J gene, and CDR3 amino acid sequence. Percentage overlap between repertoires was calculated by dividing the number of shared unique clonotypes by the size of the smaller repertoire. RTK rarefaction, the Chao1 estimator, and Recon v2.1 estimates of unobserved clonotypes were used to assess repertoire richness. OLGA was used to compute generation probabilities for all TCRbeta clonotypes that the gDNA method yielded from a handful of donors. Not all clones reach the TCRdb copy of this immuneACCESS table, which keeps in-frame sequences only. Checked studies attribute under half of the gap to unresolved V genes and leave the rest unexplained. The DNA was the basis for D and trimming; V, J and clone size are from that table. This sample gives 1,500,000 or so clones in total; roughly 96% of them show up just once. Approximately 1.1% of the sample goes to the ten largest clones.

This receptor chain uses TRBV27 and TRBJ2-5, with 10 bases in between that match TRBD1. This clonotype was sampled from a man between 25 and 39 years old in good health. The sample comprised naive CD4+ T cells sorted from blood. The cell subset or site label for this specimen denotes: CD45RA+ positively selected. The sequenced DNA: TGTGCCAGCAGTGAGGGGACAGGGGTTTCGGAGACCCAGTACTTC. Its coded protein is CASSEGTGVSETQYF.